This passage covers 11 T cell receptor beta chains from one sample sequenced in a study of T cells in Graves' hyperthyroidism and ophthalmopathy (dated by TCRdb to between 2018 and 2021). The receptor library was made with multiplex PCR. Sequencing took place on an Illumina HiSeq 2000. The TCR beta CDR3 regions were amplified from the RNA transcripts. The TCR CDR3 was subjected to a first round of RT-PCR using the HTBI primer set and the Qiagen OneStep RT-PCR kit. In TCRdb, the public reads were trimmed at Q25 with fastp and aligned with MiXCR, with productive beta chains retained. Rows with one shared CDR3 protein collapse into an entry with the most common genes and DNA. This sample gives fewer than 900,000 distinct CDR3 sequences in total; about 16% of them show up just once. The ten largest clonotypes hold 8.4% of the sample. The sequencing sample was made of blood. The receptor set was obtained from a man aged 18 to 29 with Graves' hyperthyroidism.

The sample holds many counts of this clonotype. The rearrangement links TRBV28 to TRBJ1-1; 9 positions match TRBD1. In germline, CDR1 is MDHEN, CDR2 SYDVKM. V shed 0 bases, J shed 4 bases, and the junction held 6 bases outside the gene matches. This CDR3 spans 16 amino acids. The CDR3 DNA is TGTGCCAGCAGTTTATGGGGGACAGGGAGGAGCACTGAAGCTTTCTTT. This encodes CASSLWGTGRSTEAFF.

This clonotype was observed many times. The chain uses TRBV28 and TRBJ1-4; TRBD1 matches 8 bases. Germline trimming cut 6 bases from V and 5 bases from J; bases unmatched to any gene: 5. The CDR3 contains 14 residues. Germline-derived CDR1 and CDR2 are MDHEN and SYDVKM. CDR3 loop: CASSPDRGNEKLFF. DNA for the CDR3: TGTGCCAGCAGCCCCGACAGGGGAAATGAAAAACTGTTTTTT.

This clonotype occurred many times. The chain has TRBV28 and TRBJ2-3, with D perhaps matching TRBD1 (5 bases). Between the trimmed V and J ends, which lost 5 bases and 5 bases, there was a span of 17 bases. Germline-derived CDR1 and CDR2 are MDHEN and SYDVKM. The CDR3 extends over 15 amino acids. CDR3 sequence reads: CASSPTGYNRDTQYF. The DNA of the CDR3 is TGTGCCAGCAGTCCTACAGGTTATAACCGAGATACGCAGTATTTT.

In this sample, this clonotype turned up many times. The chain carries TRBV30 and TRBJ1-5; no firm D call. V shed 4 bases and J shed 0 bases, with 19 bases lying between them. The CDR3 covers 17 residues. Germline-derived CDR1 and CDR2 are GTSNPN and SVGIG (reference sequence). The CDR3 loop reads CAWTPGGRVYSNQPQHF. CDR3 nucleotide sequence: TGTGCCTGGACCCCAGGAGGGAGGGTATATAGCAATCAGCCCCAGCATTTT.

This clonotype came up many times. The CDR3 coding sequence is TGTGCCAGCTCACCAGGCCCGGGACAGGGTTTCGGTGAAGCTTTCTTT. Protein sequence: CASSPGPGQGFGEAFF. The rearrangement uses TRBV18 and TRBJ1-1, with 9 bases that match TRBD1. Germline values: CDR1 KGHSH, CDR2 LQKENI. Germline trimming cut 2 bases from V and 7 bases from J; bases unmatched to any gene: 11. The CDR3 has 16 residues.

The V gene is TRBV3-1, the J gene TRBJ2-7; TRBD1 agrees at 10 bases. Trimming cost V 0 bases and J 1 base; bases outside gene matches: 6. Germline lookup yields CDR1 LGHDT and CDR2 YNNKEL (reference sequence). The CDR3 is 17 residues long. The CDR3, as DNA: TGTGCCAGCAGCCAAGAGGGACAGGGGATCGCATCCTACGAGCAGTACTTC. It yields the protein CASSQEGQGIASYEQYF.

The chain employs TRBV19 and TRBJ2-1, with D perhaps TRBD2 (6 bases). This CDR3 has 16 residues. Germline-derived CDR1 and CDR2 are LNHDA and SQIVND (reference sequence). Trimming removed 4 bases from V and 5 bases from J, with 18 bases in between. DNA of the CDR3: TGTGCCAGTAGTACCGCCGGAGTGCGGGAAAACAATGAGCAGTTCTTC. Translated: CASSTAGVRENNEQFF.

This chain links TRBV6-2 or TRBV6-3 with TRBJ2-4, with 8 bases lining up with TRBD2. This CDR3 is built from 19 residues. V shed 0 bases, J shed 2 bases, and the junction held 12 bases outside the gene matches. Germline lookup yields CDR1 MNHEY and CDR2 SVGEGT. The CDR3 is CASSYSRGTGGSSKNIQYF. For the CDR3, the DNA is TGTGCCAGCAGTTACTCGCGGGGAACGGGAGGGTCGTCCAAAAACATTCAGTACTTC.

V usage is TRBV5-6 and J usage is TRBJ2-6, with no clear D. CDR1 is SGHDT and CDR2 is YYEEEE in the germline V gene. This CDR3 has 16 amino acids. V was pared by 5 bases and J by 0 bases, with 12 bases between. Written as DNA, the CDR3 is TGTGCCAGCAGTTACTATGTCTCCTCTGGGGCCAACGTCCTGACTTTC. Encoded protein: CASSYYVSSGANVLTF.

This clonotype has at least ten counts. The V call is TRBV7-6, the J call TRBJ2-3; D is uncertain. This CDR3 region has 14 residues. V was shortened by 2 bases and J by 2 bases, with 8 bases between the two germline ends. Germline CDR1 is SGHVS and CDR2 is FNYEAQ. Here the CDR3 DNA reads TGTGCCAGCAGCTTACTAGGAGACACAGATACGCAGTATTTT. It yields the protein CASSLLGDTDTQYF.

This clonotype was detected a few times. V gene TRBV20-1 combines with J gene TRBJ2-3; no firm D call. The CDR3 contains 12 residues. Trimming cost V 2 bases and J 6 bases, with 9 bases left between them. CDR1 and CDR2 from the germline V gene are DFQATT and SNEGSKA (reference sequence). The CDR3 sequence: CSARNPSDTQYF. CDR3 sequence (DNA): TGCAGTGCTAGAAATCCGTCCGATACGCAGTATTTT.